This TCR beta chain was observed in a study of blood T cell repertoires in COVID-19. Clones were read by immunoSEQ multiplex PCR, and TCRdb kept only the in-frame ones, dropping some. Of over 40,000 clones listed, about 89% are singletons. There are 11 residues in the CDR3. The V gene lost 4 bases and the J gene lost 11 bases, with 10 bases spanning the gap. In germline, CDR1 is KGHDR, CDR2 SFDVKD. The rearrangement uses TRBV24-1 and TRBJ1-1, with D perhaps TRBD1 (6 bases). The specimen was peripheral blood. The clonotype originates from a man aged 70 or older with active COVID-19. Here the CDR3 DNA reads TGTGCCACCAGTGACCACAGGGCCGCTTTCTTT. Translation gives CATSDHRAAFF.